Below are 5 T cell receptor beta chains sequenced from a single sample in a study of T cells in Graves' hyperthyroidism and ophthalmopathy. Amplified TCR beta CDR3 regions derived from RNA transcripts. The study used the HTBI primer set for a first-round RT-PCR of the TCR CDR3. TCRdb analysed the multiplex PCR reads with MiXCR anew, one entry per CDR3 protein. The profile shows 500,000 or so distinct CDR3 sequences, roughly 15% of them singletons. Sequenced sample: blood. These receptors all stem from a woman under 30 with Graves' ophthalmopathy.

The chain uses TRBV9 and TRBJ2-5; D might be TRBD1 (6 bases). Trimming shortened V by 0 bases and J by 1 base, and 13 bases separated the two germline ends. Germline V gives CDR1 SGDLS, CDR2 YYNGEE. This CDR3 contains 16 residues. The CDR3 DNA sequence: TGTGCCAGCAGCGTAGGAAGTTCAGGGGCCCAAGAGACCCAGTACTTC. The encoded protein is CASSVGSSGAQETQYF.

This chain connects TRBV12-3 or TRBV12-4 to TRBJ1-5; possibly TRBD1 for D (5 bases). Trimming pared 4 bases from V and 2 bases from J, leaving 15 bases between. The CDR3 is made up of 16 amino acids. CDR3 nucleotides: TGTGCCAGCAGTTCCCAGGGTGGGTCCGGCAATCAGCCCCAGCATTTT. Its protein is CASSSQGGSGNQPQHF.

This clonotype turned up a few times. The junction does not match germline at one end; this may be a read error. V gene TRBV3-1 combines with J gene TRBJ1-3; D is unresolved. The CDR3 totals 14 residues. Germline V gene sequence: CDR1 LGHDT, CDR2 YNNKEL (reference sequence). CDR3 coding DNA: TGTGCCAGCAGCCTACGGGAGTCTGAAAACACCATATATTTT. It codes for CASSLRESENTIYF.

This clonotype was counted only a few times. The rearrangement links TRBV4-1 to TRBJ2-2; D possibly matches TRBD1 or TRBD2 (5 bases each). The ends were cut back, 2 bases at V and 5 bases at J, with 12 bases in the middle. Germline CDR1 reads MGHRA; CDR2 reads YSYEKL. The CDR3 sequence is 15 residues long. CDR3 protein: CASSQLGAATGELFF. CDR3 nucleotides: TGCGCCAGCAGCCAACTCGGGGCTGCGACCGGGGAGCTGTTTTTT.

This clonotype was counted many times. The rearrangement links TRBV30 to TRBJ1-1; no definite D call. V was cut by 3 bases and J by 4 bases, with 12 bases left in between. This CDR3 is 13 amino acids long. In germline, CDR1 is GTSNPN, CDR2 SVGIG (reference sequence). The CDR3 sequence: CAWRYGLGTEAFF. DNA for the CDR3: TGTGCCTGGAGATACGGATTAGGCACTGAAGCTTTCTTT.